Below, one T cell receptor (beta chain) is given with its context. Its antigen is as yet unknown. The source of the sample is a study of graft-versus-host responses after intestinal transplantation. Study in general: Anti-thymocyte globulin served as induction for all recipients, who then took tacrolimus and steroids for approximately three years. Notes on the study in general: In recipient marrow, GvH clones were found, and some appeared first in ileum or blood. Early post-transplant HvG declines were associated with peak circulating GvH clone levels.

The CDR3 has 15 amino acids. Trimming stripped 9 bases from V and 4 bases from J, with 19 bases between. CDR1 is MDHEN, CDR2 SYDVKM, per germline. Some clones are missing from TCRdb's copy, which holds only in-frame ones; the method was immunoSEQ multiplex PCR. The table has 80,000 to 100,000 clones, roughly 91% seen once. The sample in question was unstimulated CD4+ T cells sorted from spleen or lymph node cells, obtained before transplant. This receptor was taken from a human donor who was the organ donor for an intestinal transplant. The genes are TRBV28 and TRBJ2-1, with D possibly being TRBD1 (5 bases). DNA of the CDR3: TGTGCCAGTAGAACTACAGGTTCTAATTACAATGAGCAGTTCTTC. Translated: CASRTTGSNYNEQFF. Combining the CDR3 with reference TRBV28 and TRBJ2-1 gives the whole variable domain DVKVTQSSRYLVKRTGEKVFLECVQDMDHENMFWYRQDPGLGLRLIYFSYDVKMKEKGDIPEGYSVSREKKERFSLILESASTNQTSMYLCASRTTGSNYNEQFFGPGTRLTVL.